These T cell receptor beta chains were read from a single sample in a study of T cells in Graves' hyperthyroidism and ophthalmopathy. TCRdb fed the multiplex PCR reads into MiXCR, producing one record per CDR3 protein. The data show about 210,000 distinct CDR3 sequences, approximately 17% seen once. Input material: blood. These receptors were collected from a man aged 45 to 65 with Graves' hyperthyroidism. CDR3s include the opening cysteine and the closing phenylalanine or tryptophan. The D gene is left open where the match is weak. A row's size may be missing; if present it is once, few, many or a size class.

D gene	clone size	V gene	J gene	CDR3 protein	CDR3 DNA
TRBD1	many	TRBV2	TRBJ2-1	CASSTGTGDRNEQFF	TGTGCCAGCAGTACCGGGACAGGGGACCGCAATGAGCAGTTCTTC
.	few	TRBV28	TRBJ1-6	CASSVLRRVSPLHF	TGTGCCAGCAGTGTGCTTCGCAGGGTTTCACCCCTCCACTTT
TRBD1	.	TRBV5-6	TRBJ2-1	CASSWDRAYNEQFF	TGTGCCAGCAGCTGGGACAGGGCATACAATGAGCAGTTCTTC
TRBD1	few	TRBV20-1	TRBJ2-5	CSADAGGQTQYF	TGCAGTGCGGACGCAGGGGGCCAGACCCAGTACTTC
TRBD2	few	TRBV7-3	TRBJ2-2	CASSLLGLAGSSTGELFF	TGTGCCAGCAGCTTATTGGGACTAGCGGGCTCGAGCACCGGGGAGCTGTTTTTT
.	many	TRBV19	TRBJ2-1	CASSRGQNNEQFF	TGTGCCAGTAGCCGTGGCCAGAACAATGAGCAGTTCTTC
TRBD1	few	TRBV4-1	TRBJ2-7	CASSSGQGHYEQYF	TGCGCCAGCAGCTCGGGACAGGGCCACTACGAGCAGTACTTC
.	many	TRBV3-1	TRBJ2-1	CASSQDGQGYNEQFF	TGTGCCAGCAGCCAAGATGGGCAGGGCTACAATGAGCAGTTCTTC
TRBD1	many	TRBV18	TRBJ1-1	CASSTGQGVLTEAFF	TGTGCCAGCTCAACGGGACAGGGGGTGCTCACTGAAGCTTTCTTT
TRBD2	many	TRBV2	TRBJ2-7	CATSRTSGYEQYF	TGTGCCACCTCGAGGACTAGCGGCTACGAGCAGTACTTC
.	many	TRBV30	TRBJ2-5	CAWNIDSTQETQYF	TGTGCCTGGAACATCGACAGCACTCAAGAGACCCAGTACTTC
.	.	TRBV24-1	TRBJ1-1	CATSDSGRPEAFF	TGTGCCACCAGTGATTCCGGCAGGCCCGAAGCTTTCTTT
.	.	TRBV25-1	TRBJ2-5	CASKGGGRGTQYF	TGTGCCAGCAAGGGGGGCGGTCGGGGGACCCAGTACTTC
TRBD1	.	TRBV6-1	TRBJ2-7	CASRPGTGGREQYF	TGTGCCAGCAGACCCGGGACAGGGGGCCGCGAGCAGTACTTC
.	many	TRBV12-5	TRBJ2-7	CASGRGQSYEQYF	TGTGCTAGTGGTCGTGGACAGTCCTACGAGCAGTACTTC
.	many	TRBV7-3	TRBJ2-3	CASSLNGADTQYF	TGTGCCAGCAGCTTAAACGGGGCCGATACGCAGTATTTT
TRBD2	.	TRBV6-5	TRBJ2-6	CASSYRLAGYAGANVLTF	TGTGCCAGCAGTTATCGGCTAGCGGGATACGCTGGGGCCAACGTCCTGACTTTC
.	.	TRBV20-1	TRBJ2-7	CSAAGPSYHEQYF	TGCAGTGCCGCAGGCCCTAGCTATCACGAGCAGTACTTC
.	many	TRBV27	TRBJ2-3	CASSLQGGFADTQYF	TGTGCCAGCAGTCTACAGGGAGGTTTCGCAGATACGCAGTATTTT
TRBD1	.	TRBV28	TRBJ1-1	CASSPDREFTEAFF	TGTGCCAGCAGTCCGGACAGGGAGTTTACTGAAGCTTTCTTT
TRBD1	few	TRBV5-1	TRBJ2-2	CASSSSGQPTGELFF	TGCGCCAGCAGCTCATCGGGACAGCCCACCGGGGAGCTGTTTTTT
TRBD1	.	TRBV20-1	TRBJ1-3	CSARPYTTGGSGNTIYF	TGCAGTGCTAGGCCCTATACGACAGGGGGCTCTGGAAACACCATATATTTT
TRBD2	.	TRBV7-9	TRBJ2-1	CASSPRRTSGNEQFF	TGTGCCAGCAGCCCCAGACGGACTAGCGGGAATGAGCAGTTCTTC
TRBD1	many	TRBV7-2	TRBJ1-2	CASSPDRAGYTF	TGTGCCAGCAGCCCCGACAGGGCAGGCTACACCTTC
.	.	TRBV30	TRBJ2-2	CAWMFPVTGELFF	TGTGCCTGGATGTTTCCGGTCACCGGGGAGCTGTTTTTT
.	few	TRBV7-2	TRBJ1-1	CASSQSGPLFADTEAFF	TGTGCCAGCAGCCAATCGGGACCCCTATTCGCGGACACTGAAGCTTTCTTT
TRBD2	many	TRBV7-2	TRBJ2-5	CASSLSSTSGQETQYF	TGTGCCAGCAGCTTATCTTCGACTAGCGGCCAAGAGACCCAGTACTTC
TRBD1	many	TRBV28	TRBJ2-5	CASSLMLGDRGQETQYF	TGTGCCAGCAGTTTAATGCTAGGGGACAGGGGCCAAGAGACCCAGTACTTC
.	many	TRBV20-1	TRBJ2-3	CSAPGGSTDTQYF	TGCAGTGCCCCCGGTGGATCCACAGATACGCAGTATTTT
TRBD2	few	TRBV3-1	TRBJ2-5	CASSGTSGSLETQYF	TGTGCCAGCAGTGGGACTAGCGGGAGTTTGGAGACCCAGTACTTC
.	.	TRBV7-9	TRBJ2-7	CASSLYGQGSSYEQYF	TGTGCCAGCAGCTTATATGGCCAGGGTAGCTCCTACGAGCAGTACTTC
.	.	TRBV14	TRBJ2-7	CASSLGTSTYEQYF	TGTGCCAGCAGCCTCGGGACCTCAACCTACGAGCAGTACTTC
.	many	TRBV7-8	TRBJ2-7	CASGRDITYEQYF	TGTGCCAGCGGAAGGGACATCACCTACGAGCAGTACTTC